A selection of T cell receptor beta chains follows, all from one sample in a study of T cells in localized non-small cell lung cancer. The assay was immunoSEQ multiplex PCR, and TCRdb's table has in-frame clones only and misses some. The table lists around 35,000 clones, 93% of them singletons, with 7.9% in the top ten. Source: peripheral blood, taken before any cancer treatment. The receptors stem from a female donor older than 55 with stage I lung adenocarcinoma. CDR3s include the opening cysteine and the closing phenylalanine or tryptophan. D genes are given only for firm matches. Clone size is not always given. Where it is, it says once, few, many or a class for expanded clones.

>TRBJ2-7|TRBV7-8|few|.
CASSLGVGGPITKEQYF
TGTGCCAGCAGCTTAGGGGTGGGGGGCCCTATCACGAAGGAGCAGTACTTC
>TRBJ1-1|TRBV14|.|.
CASSQEGRGATEAFF
TGTGCCAGCAGCCAAGAAGGTCGAGGCGCCACTGAAGCTTTCTTT
>TRBJ2-3|TRBV13|.|TRBD1
CASSLRQGTTDTQYF
TGTGCCAGCAGCCTAAGACAGGGGACCACAGATACGCAGTATTTT
>TRBJ2-5|TRBV5-1|.|.
CASSEPDGALQETQYF
TGCGCCAGCAGCGAGCCAGACGGAGCGTTACAAGAGACCCAGTACTTC
>TRBJ2-2|TRBV7-3|.|.
CASSLKAGELFF
TGTGCCAGCAGCTTAAAGGCCGGGGAGCTGTTTTTT
>TRBJ1-1|TRBV7-2|.|TRBD1
CASSLRALTGMNTEAFF
TGTGCCAGCAGTCTCCGGGCCTTGACAGGGATGAACACTGAAGCTTTCTTT
>TRBJ2-3|TRBV18|.|TRBD1
CASSPIGQGRTDTQYF
TGTGCCAGCTCACCAATAGGACAGGGAAGAACAGATACGCAGTATTTT
>TRBJ2-5|TRBV7-2|.|.
CASSPFQKETQYF
TGTGCCAGCAGCCCCTTTCAAAAAGAGACCCAGTACTTC
>TRBJ2-6|TRBV25-1|.|.
CASSEFGTGANVLTF
TGTGCCAGCAGCGAATTCGGGACTGGGGCCAACGTCCTGACTTTC
>TRBJ2-2|TRBV2|.|TRBD1
CASKAGGGTGELFF
TGTGCCAGCAAGGCAGGGGGCGGCACCGGGGAGCTGTTTTTT
>TRBJ1-6|TRBV2|.|TRBD1
CASMGTGTPYSPLHF
TGTGCCAGCATGGGGACAGGGACACCTTATTCACCCCTCCACTTT